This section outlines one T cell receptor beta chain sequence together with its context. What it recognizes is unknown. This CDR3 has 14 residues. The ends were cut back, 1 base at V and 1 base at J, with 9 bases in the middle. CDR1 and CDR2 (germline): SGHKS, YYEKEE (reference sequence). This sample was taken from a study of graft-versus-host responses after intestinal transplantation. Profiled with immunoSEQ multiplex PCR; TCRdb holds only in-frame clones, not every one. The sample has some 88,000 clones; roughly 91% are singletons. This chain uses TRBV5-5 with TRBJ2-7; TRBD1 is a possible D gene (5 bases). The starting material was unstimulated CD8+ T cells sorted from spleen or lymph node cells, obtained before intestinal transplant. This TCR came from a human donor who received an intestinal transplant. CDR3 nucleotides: TGTGCCAGCAGCTTGCTTAGGGGATCCTACGAGCAGTACTTC. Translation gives CASSLLRGSYEQYF.